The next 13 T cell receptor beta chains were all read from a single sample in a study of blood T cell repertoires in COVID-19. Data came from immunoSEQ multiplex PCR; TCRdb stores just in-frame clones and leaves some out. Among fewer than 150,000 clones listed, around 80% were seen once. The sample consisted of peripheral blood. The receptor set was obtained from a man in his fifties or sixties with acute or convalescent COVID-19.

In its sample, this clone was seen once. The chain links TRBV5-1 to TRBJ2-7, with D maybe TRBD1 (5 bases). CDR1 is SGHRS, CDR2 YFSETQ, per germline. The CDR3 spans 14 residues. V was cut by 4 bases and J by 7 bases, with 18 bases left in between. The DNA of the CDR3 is TGCGCCAGCAGCCCCCGAAGTAGCTCAGGGGAGCAGTACTTC. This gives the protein CASSPRSSSGEQYF.

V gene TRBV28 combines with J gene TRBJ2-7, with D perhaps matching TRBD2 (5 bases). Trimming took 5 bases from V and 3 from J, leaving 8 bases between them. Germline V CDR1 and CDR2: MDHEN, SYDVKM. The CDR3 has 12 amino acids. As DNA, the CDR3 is TGTGCCAGCAGTCCGGACTTCTACGAGCAGTACTTC. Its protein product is CASSPDFYEQYF.

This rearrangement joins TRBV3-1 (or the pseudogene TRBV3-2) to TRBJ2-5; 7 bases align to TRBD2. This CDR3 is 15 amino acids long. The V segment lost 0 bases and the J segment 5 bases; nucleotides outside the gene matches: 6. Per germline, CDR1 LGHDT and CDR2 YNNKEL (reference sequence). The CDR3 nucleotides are TGTGCCAGCAGCCAAGAGGTATCTAGCGGTGAGACCCAGTACTTC. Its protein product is CASSQEVSSGETQYF.

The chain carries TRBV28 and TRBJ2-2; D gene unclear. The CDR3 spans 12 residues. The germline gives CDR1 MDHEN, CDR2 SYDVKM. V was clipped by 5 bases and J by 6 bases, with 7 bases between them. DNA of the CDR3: TGTGCCAGCAGTGCGTACCCCGGGGAGCTGTTTTTT. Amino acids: CASSAYPGELFF.

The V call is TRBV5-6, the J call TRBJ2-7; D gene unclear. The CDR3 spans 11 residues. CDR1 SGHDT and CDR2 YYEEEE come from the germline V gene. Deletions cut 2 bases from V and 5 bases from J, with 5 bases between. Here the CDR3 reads CASSLGDEQYF. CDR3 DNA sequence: TGTGCCAGCAGCTTAGGAGACGAGCAGTACTTC.

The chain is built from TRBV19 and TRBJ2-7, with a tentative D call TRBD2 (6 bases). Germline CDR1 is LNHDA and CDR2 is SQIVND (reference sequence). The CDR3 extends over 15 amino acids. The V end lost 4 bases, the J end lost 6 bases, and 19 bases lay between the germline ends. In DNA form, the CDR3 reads TGTGCCAGTAGTACCTCGCCCGGGAGTCCTGGCGAGCAGTACTTC. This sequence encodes CASSTSPGSPGEQYF.

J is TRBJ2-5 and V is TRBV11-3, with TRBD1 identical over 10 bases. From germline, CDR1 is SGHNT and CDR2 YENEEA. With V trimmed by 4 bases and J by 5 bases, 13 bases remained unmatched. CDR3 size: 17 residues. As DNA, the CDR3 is TGTGCCAGCAGCTCAAGATCCGGAGACAGGGGGCCTGAGACCCAGTACTTC. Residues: CASSSRSGDRGPETQYF.

This CDR3 reads CASTRVFEAFF. The DNA of the CDR3 is TGTGCCAGCACCAGGGTTTTTGAAGCTTTCTTT. This sequence joins TRBV11-2 and TRBJ1-1; D possibly corresponds to TRBD1 (5 bases). Germline V gene sequence: CDR1 SGHAT, CDR2 FQNNGV. Trimming removed 7 bases at V and 7 bases at J, with 10 bases between. CDR3 size: 11 residues.

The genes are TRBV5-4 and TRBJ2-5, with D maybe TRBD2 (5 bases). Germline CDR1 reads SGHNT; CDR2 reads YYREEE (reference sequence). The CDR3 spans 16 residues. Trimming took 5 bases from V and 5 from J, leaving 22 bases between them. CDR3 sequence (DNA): TGTGCCAGCAGGTCTAGCACCCACTCAATGGAGGAGACCCAGTACTTC. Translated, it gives CASRSSTHSMEETQYF.

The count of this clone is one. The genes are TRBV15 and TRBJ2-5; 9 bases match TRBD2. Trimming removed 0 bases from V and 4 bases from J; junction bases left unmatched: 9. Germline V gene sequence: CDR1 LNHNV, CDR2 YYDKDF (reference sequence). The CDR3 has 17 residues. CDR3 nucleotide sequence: TGTGCCACCAGCAGAGATAGGCGGGGGGGCCGGTTAGAGACCCAGTACTTC. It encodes CATSRDRRGGRLETQYF.

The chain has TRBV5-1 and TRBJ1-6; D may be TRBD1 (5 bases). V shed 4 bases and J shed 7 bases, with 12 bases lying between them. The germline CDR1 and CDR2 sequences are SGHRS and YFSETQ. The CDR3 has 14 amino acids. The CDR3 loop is CASSDGARNSPLHF. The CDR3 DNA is TGCGCCAGCAGCGATGGGGCACGGAATTCACCCCTCCACTTT.

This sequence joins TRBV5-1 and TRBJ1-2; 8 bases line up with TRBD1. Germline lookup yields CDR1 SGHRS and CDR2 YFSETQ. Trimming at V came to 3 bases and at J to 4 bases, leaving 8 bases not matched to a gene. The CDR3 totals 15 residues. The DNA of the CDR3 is TGCGCCAGCAGCTACCAGGACAGGGACAGCTATGGCTACACCTTC. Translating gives CASSYQDRDSYGYTF.

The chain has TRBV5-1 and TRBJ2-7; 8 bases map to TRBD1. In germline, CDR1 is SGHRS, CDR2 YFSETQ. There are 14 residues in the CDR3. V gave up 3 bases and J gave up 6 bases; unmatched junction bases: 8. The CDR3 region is CASSWKGQEGEQYF. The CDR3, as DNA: TGCGCCAGCAGCTGGAAGGGACAGGAGGGCGAGCAGTACTTC.